Each of the 26 T cell receptor beta chains below was sequenced from the same sample in a study of metastatic and nonmetastatic thyroid tumors. All patients reached thyroid surgery having received no treatment beforehand. MiXCR was used by TCRdb to re-call the PCR reads. The data contain about 20,000 clones, about 11% of them singletons. What was sequenced was blood. These receptors were taken from a female donor with papillary thyroid cancer or a benign thyroid nodule (not recorded which). Some clones in this sample may be carry-over from other donors' samples.

V is TRBV20-1 and J is TRBJ2-3, with 10 bases fitting TRBD2. Looked up from germline, CDR1 is DFQATT and CDR2 is SNEGSKA (reference sequence). This CDR3 region has 16 residues. V was clipped by 4 bases and J by 3 bases; unmatched bases: 10. DNA of the CDR3: TGCAGTGCTAACAGCGGGAGGGGGTTGGTTACAGATACGCAGTATTTT. Protein sequence: CSANSGRGLVTDTQYF.

Remarks on this clone: This may be a read error, as it is one base from a much larger clone. The V and J genes are TRBV20-1 and TRBJ1-4; the D is unclear. The CDR3 is made up of 12 amino acids. CDR1 is DFQATT, CDR2 SNEGSKA, per germline (reference sequence). CDR3 protein: CSASPLSEKLYF. CDR3 nucleotides: TGCAGTGCTAGCCCTCTATCGGAAAAACTGTATTTT.

This clone is judged medium-sized. V is TRBV28 and J is TRBJ2-7; D may be TRBD2 (5 bases). V was clipped by 8 bases and J by 0 bases, with 17 bases between them. The CDR3 has 15 amino acids. CDR1 and CDR2 (germline): MDHEN, SYDVKM. CDR3 protein: CASHDSGLYSYEQYF. The CDR3 bases are TGTGCCAGCCATGATTCAGGACTGTACTCCTACGAGCAGTACTTC. The full variable domain, its missing parts supplied by reference TRBV28 and TRBJ2-7, is DVKVTQSSRYLVKRTGEKVFLECVQDMDHENMFWYRQDPGLGLRLIYFSYDVKMKEKGDIPEGYSVSREKKERFSLILESASTNQTSMYLCASHDSGLYSYEQYFGPGTRLTVT.

This clone has at least ten counts. V is TRBV20-1 and J is TRBJ2-7, with D perhaps TRBD2 (6 bases). This CDR3 spans 11 amino acids. Trimming pared 6 bases from V and 4 bases from J, leaving 10 bases between. From germline, CDR1 is DFQATT and CDR2 SNEGSKA (reference sequence). CDR3 loop: CSARGEYEQYF. The CDR3 nucleotides are TGCAGTGCCCGCGGGGAGTACGAGCAGTACTTC.

Ten or more counts support this clone. The chain employs TRBV7-2 and TRBJ2-1; 8 bases are a match to TRBD2. Unmatched junction bases numbered 6, after V lost 3 bases and J lost 5 bases. The CDR3 is 15 residues long. CDR1 and CDR2 from the germline V gene are SGHTA and FQGNSA. The CDR3: CASSFQAGVHNEQFF. Here the CDR3 DNA reads TGTGCCAGCAGCTTTCAAGCGGGAGTCCACAATGAGCAGTTCTTC.

This clone was found many times. The genes are TRBV16 and TRBJ1-1; D is unclear. Germline V CDR1 and CDR2: KGHSY, FQNENV. The germline V and J ends were trimmed by 1 base and 2 bases, with 5 bases remaining between them. CDR3 size: 13 residues. CDR3 nucleotides: TGTGCCAGCAGCCAATTAGTTAACACTGAAGCTTTCTTT. Its protein product is CASSQLVNTEAFF.

This clone has a count of ten or more. The chain is built from TRBV27 and TRBJ2-5; 13 nucleotides agree with TRBD2. The V gene end was trimmed by 5 bases and the J gene end by 4 bases; junction bases not matched to a gene: 7. This CDR3 has 16 residues. Germline V lookup: CDR1 MNHEY, CDR2 SMNVEV (reference sequence). CDR3 sequence (DNA): TGTGCCAGCAGTCCCCCGGGACTAGCGGGACGAGAGACCCAGTACTTC. Its protein is CASSPPGLAGRETQYF.

In its sample, this clone was seen many times. The chain recombines TRBV6-4 with TRBJ2-3; 7 bases align to TRBD1. The length of the CDR3 is 14 residues. CDR1 is MRHNA and CDR2 is SNTAGT in the germline V gene. The junction had 10 bases not matched to a gene; V was cut back by 4 bases and J by 9 bases. The CDR3 DNA reads TGTGCCAGCAGTGTCCGGGCCGAAGGGGGCACGCAGTATTTT. Its protein product is CASSVRAEGGTQYF.

This clone has ten or more counts. The chain uses TRBV11-3 and TRBJ2-1; the match to TRBD2 covers 8 bases. This CDR3 has 14 amino acids. Germline V gives CDR1 SGHNT, CDR2 YENEEA. The ends lost 5 bases at V and 10 bases at J; junction bases unmatched: 10. The CDR3, as DNA: TGTGCCAGCAGCCTGGGGCGGGGGGAGCTCGAGCAGTTCTTC. As protein: CASSLGRGELEQFF.

This clone was counted many times. The chain uses TRBV12-3 or TRBV12-4 and TRBJ2-1; 7 nucleotides agree with TRBD1. This CDR3 is 15 amino acids long. V trimming: 7 bases; J trimming: 6 bases; junction bases outside the gene matches: 12. CDR3 sequence: CASTLRTNRGNEQFF. Written as DNA, the CDR3 is TGTGCCAGCACCCTGAGGACCAACAGGGGCAATGAGCAGTTCTTC.

In its sample, this clone was seen a few times. This chain links TRBV5-4 with TRBJ2-7, with TRBD1 matching over 8 bases. The germline V gene has CDR1 SGHNT and CDR2 YYREEE (reference sequence). The CDR3 runs 13 residues. Unmatched junction bases numbered 7, after V lost 4 bases and J lost 7 bases. This chain's CDR3 is CASSRTGMGEQYF. The DNA for the CDR3 is TGTGCCAGCAGCAGGACAGGGATGGGGGAGCAGTACTTC.

This chain uses TRBV11-2 with TRBJ1-5; D call uncertain. The V gene lost 2 bases and the J gene lost 0 bases, with 20 bases spanning the gap. The CDR3 runs to 19 residues. Germline CDR1 and CDR2: SGHAT and FQNNGV. The CDR3 sequence: CASSLYRVPGSYSNQPQHF. The CDR3 DNA sequence: TGTGCCAGCAGCTTATACAGAGTCCCGGGATCTTATAGCAATCAGCCCCAGCATTTT.

In its sample, this clone was seen a few times. This sequence joins TRBV6-1 and TRBJ2-7; maybe TRBD1 (5 bases). The length of the CDR3 is 14 residues. V was trimmed by 3 bases and J by 5 bases, leaving 14 bases between them. The V gene's germline CDR1 is MNHNS and CDR2 SASEGT. CDR3 sequence (DNA): TGTGCCAGCAGTGACCCCGGACAACTCCACGAGCAGTACTTC. This gives the protein CASSDPGQLHEQYF.

The table lists this clone with many counts. V and J are TRBV5-1 and TRBJ2-7; 13 bases line up with TRBD2. J gave up 3 bases and V 7 bases, and 4 bases lay outside the gene matches. Germline V gene lookup returns CDR1 SGHRS and CDR2 YFSETQ. This CDR3 comprises 14 residues. This chain's CDR3 is CASGLAGVNYEQYF. DNA of the CDR3: TGCGCCAGCGGACTAGCGGGAGTAAACTACGAGCAGTACTTC.

Ten or more counts support this clone. The chain has TRBV2 and TRBJ2-3, with TRBD1 matching 10 bases. The length of the CDR3 is 14 residues. The ends lost 6 bases at V and 4 bases at J; junction bases unmatched: 4. CDR1 is SNHLY, CDR2 FYNNEI, per germline. The chain's CDR3 is CASSRDRGADTQYF. The DNA of the CDR3 is TGTGCCAGCAGCCGGGACAGGGGTGCAGATACGCAGTATTTT.

The chain joins TRBV19 to TRBJ1-2; TRBD1 matches 7 bases. The junction had 6 bases not matched to a gene; V was cut back by 5 bases and J by 6 bases. The germline CDR1 and CDR2 sequences are LNHDA and SQIVND (reference sequence). The CDR3 totals 13 residues. For the CDR3, the DNA is TGTGCCAGTAGTGACAGGGCTATGGATGGCTACACCTTC. It translates to CASSDRAMDGYTF.

This clone was detected ten times or more. The chain couples TRBV11-2 to TRBJ2-7, with 8 bases lining up with TRBD2. The V gene's germline CDR1 is SGHAT and CDR2 FQNNGV. The V gene end was trimmed by 5 bases and the J gene end by 3 bases; junction bases not matched to a gene: 9. The CDR3 runs to 15 residues. This CDR3 is CASSPNSGIDYEQYF. The CDR3 coding sequence is TGTGCCAGCAGCCCAAATAGCGGGATAGACTACGAGCAGTACTTC.

Ten or more counts support this clone. This sequence joins TRBV9 and TRBJ1-3; D is undetermined. In germline, CDR1 is SGDLS, CDR2 YYNGEE. Trimming pared 0 bases from V and 0 bases from J, leaving 10 bases between. This CDR3 has 16 amino acids. CDR3 bases: TGTGCCAGCAGCGTAGGGGAGGGCTCCTCTGGAAACACCATATATTTT. It codes for CASSVGEGSSGNTIYF.

Sample share makes this clone medium-sized (0.01 to 0.1%). The J gene is TRBJ2-1, the V gene TRBV6-2 or TRBV6-3; D remains ambiguous. Trimming took off 2 bases at V and 8 bases at J, with 13 bases between the two ends. The germline V gene has CDR1 MNHEY and CDR2 SVGEGT. The CDR3 has 14 residues. The CDR3 is CASSYRSPPDEQFF. In DNA form, the CDR3 reads TGTGCCAGCAGTTACCGATCCCCCCCCGATGAGCAGTTCTTC.

This clone was detected ten times or more. The gene calls are TRBV20-1 and TRBJ2-7; 7 nucleotides match TRBD2. Germline-derived CDR1 and CDR2 are DFQATT and SNEGSKA (reference sequence). Trimming removed 7 bases from V and 0 bases from J; junction bases left unmatched: 15. The CDR3 spans 16 residues. The CDR3 spells CSVGEGGAVSSYEQYF. The CDR3 nucleotides are TGCAGTGTAGGGGAGGGAGGAGCGGTTAGCTCCTACGAGCAGTACTTC.

By its share, this clone is medium-sized (0.01 to 0.1%). The chain combines TRBV12-3 or TRBV12-4 with TRBJ2-3, with D perhaps TRBD2 (6 bases). This CDR3 comprises 11 residues. V lost 6 bases, J lost 6 bases, and 7 bases lay in between. For the CDR3, the DNA is TGTGCCAGCAGACGGGGGGATACGCAGTATTTT. This sequence encodes CASRRGDTQYF.

Judged by abundance, this clone is medium-sized (0.01 to 0.1%). The V and J genes are TRBV6-1 and TRBJ2-5; D is unclear. CDR1 is MNHNS, CDR2 SASEGT, per germline. Trimming removed 1 base at V and 4 bases at J, with 7 bases between. The CDR3 totals 13 residues. Here the CDR3 DNA reads TGTGCCAGCAGTGAAGTCTGGGGAGAGACCCAGTACTTC. Its translation is CASSEVWGETQYF.

Ten or more counts support this clone. V usage is TRBV20-1 and J usage is TRBJ2-1; 10 bases match TRBD2. J lost 9 bases, V lost 3 bases, and 14 bases had no gene match. Per the germline V gene, CDR1 is DFQATT and CDR2 is SNEGSKA (reference sequence). This CDR3 contains 16 residues. The CDR3 region has the DNA TGCAGTGCTAGGGACATTCTAGCGGGAGTTCGGGGTGAGCAGTTCTTC. Translation gives CSARDILAGVRGEQFF.

The sample holds many counts of this clone. The DNA for the CDR3 is TGCGCCAGCAGCCAAAACCCCTCTTTGGGCGGGAGCACAGATACGCAGTATTTT. It translates to CASSQNPSLGGSTDTQYF. This chain joins TRBV4-3 and TRBJ2-3; perhaps TRBD2 as D (5 bases). The CDR3 covers 18 residues. Germline V gene sequence: CDR1 LGHNA, CDR2 YSLEER. V was shortened by 2 bases and J by 0 bases, with 18 bases between the two germline ends.

The rearrangement uses TRBV20-1 and TRBJ1-2; D perhaps matches TRBD1 (6 bases). This CDR3 has 13 residues. Trimming pared 3 bases from V and 4 bases from J, leaving 12 bases between. Germline V gene lookup returns CDR1 DFQATT and CDR2 SNEGSKA (reference sequence). DNA for the CDR3: TGCAGTGCTAGGGATACAGGGACCTATGGCTACACCTTC. This codes for CSARDTGTYGYTF.

At least ten counts were recorded for this clone. V is TRBV4-1 and J is TRBJ2-3, with D maybe TRBD1 (5 bases). Germline assignment: CDR1 MGHRA and CDR2 YSYEKL. Trimming removed 4 bases from V and 3 bases from J, with 11 bases in between. The CDR3 loop spans 14 amino acids. DNA of the CDR3: TGCGCCAGCAGCCGAGCCCAGGGAACAGATACGCAGTATTTT. Protein: CASSRAQGTDTQYF.